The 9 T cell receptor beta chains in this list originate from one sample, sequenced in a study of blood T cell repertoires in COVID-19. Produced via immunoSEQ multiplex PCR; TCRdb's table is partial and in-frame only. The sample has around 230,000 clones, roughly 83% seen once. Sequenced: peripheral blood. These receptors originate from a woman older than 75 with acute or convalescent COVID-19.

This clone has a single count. Written as DNA, the CDR3 is TGTGCCAGCTCACCTTCCCGGGGTGAAGCTTTCTTT. Protein: CASSPSRGEAFF. The chain is built from TRBV18 and TRBJ1-1; no firm D call. The CDR3 runs to 12 residues. Between the trimmed V and J ends, which lost 3 bases and 7 bases, there was a span of 9 bases. Germline V gene sequence: CDR1 KGHSH, CDR2 LQKENI.

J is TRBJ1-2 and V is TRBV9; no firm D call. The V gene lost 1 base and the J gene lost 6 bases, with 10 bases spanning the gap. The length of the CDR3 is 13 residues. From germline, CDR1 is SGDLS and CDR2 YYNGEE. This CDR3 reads CASSVQEWDGYTF. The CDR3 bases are TGTGCCAGCAGCGTACAGGAATGGGATGGCTACACCTTC. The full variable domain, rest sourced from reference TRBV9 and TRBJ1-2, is DSGVTQTPKHLITATGQRVTLRCSPRSGDLSVYWYQQSLDQGLQFLIQYYNGEERAKGNILERFSAQQFPDLHSELNLSSLELGDSALYFCASSVQEWDGYTFGSGTRLTVV.

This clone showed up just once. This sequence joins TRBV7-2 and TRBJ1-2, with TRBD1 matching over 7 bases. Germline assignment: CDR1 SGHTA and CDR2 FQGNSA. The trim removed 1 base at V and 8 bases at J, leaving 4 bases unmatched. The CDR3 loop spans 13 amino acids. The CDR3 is CASSLGQGDGYTF. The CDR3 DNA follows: TGTGCCAGCAGCTTAGGACAGGGTGACGGCTACACCTTC.

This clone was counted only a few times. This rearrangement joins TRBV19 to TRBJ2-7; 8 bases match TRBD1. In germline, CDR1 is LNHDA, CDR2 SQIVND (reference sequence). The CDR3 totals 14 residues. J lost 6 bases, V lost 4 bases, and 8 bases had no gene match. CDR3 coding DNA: TGTGCCAGTAGTACCGTTGGACAGGGAGCCGAGCAGTACTTC. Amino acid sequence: CASSTVGQGAEQYF.

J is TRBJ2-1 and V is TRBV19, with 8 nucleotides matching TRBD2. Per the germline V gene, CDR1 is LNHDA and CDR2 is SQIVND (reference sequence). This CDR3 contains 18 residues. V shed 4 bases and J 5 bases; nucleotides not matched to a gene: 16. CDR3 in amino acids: CASSTPTPTSGVNNEQFF. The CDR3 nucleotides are TGTGCCAGTAGTACGCCGACCCCAACTAGCGGAGTCAACAATGAGCAGTTCTTC. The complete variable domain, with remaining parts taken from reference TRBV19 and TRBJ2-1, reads DGGITQSPKYLFRKEGQNVTLSCEQNLNHDAMYWYRQDPGQGLRLIYYSQIVNDFQKGDIAEGYSVSREKKESFPLTVTSAQKNPTAFYLCASSTPTPTSGVNNEQFFGPGTRLTVL.

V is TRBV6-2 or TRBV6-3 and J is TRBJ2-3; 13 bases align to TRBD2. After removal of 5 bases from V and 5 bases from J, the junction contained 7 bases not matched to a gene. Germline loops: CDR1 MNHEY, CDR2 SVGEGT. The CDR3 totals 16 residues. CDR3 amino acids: CASSKLAGGPIDTQYF. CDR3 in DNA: TGTGCCAGCAGTAAACTAGCGGGGGGGCCAATAGATACGCAGTATTTT.

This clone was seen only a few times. The DNA of the CDR3 is TGTGCCAGCAGCCAAGATCGCGGAGGCGGGGAGCTGTTTTTT. Protein product: CASSQDRGGGELFF. This sequence joins TRBV3-1 (or the pseudogene TRBV3-2) and TRBJ2-2; D possibly corresponds to TRBD2 (5 bases). This CDR3 has 14 residues. Deletions cut 0 bases from V and 7 bases from J, with 9 bases between. CDR1 is LGHDT, CDR2 YNNKEL, per germline (reference sequence).

The CDR3 DNA reads as TGTGCCAGCGGGGACAGGGGGCGATTGTTCTACGAGCAGTACTTC. This translates into CASGDRGRLFYEQYF. This rearrangement joins TRBV5-4 to TRBJ2-7; TRBD1 aligns across 12 bases. The CDR3 extends over 15 amino acids. V shed 7 bases, J shed 3 bases, and the junction held 8 bases outside the gene matches. The germline gives CDR1 SGHNT, CDR2 YYREEE (reference sequence). The entire variable domain, with the rest obtained from reference TRBV5-4 and TRBJ2-7, is as follows: ETGVTQSPTHLIKTRGQQVTLRCSSQSGHNTVSWYQQALGQGPQFIFQYYREEENGRGNFPPRFSGLQFPNYSSELNVNALELDDSALYLCASGDRGRLFYEQYFGPGTRLTVT.

CDR3 nucleotides: TGTGCCAGCAGTCCCCGGCGGGGGGACTATGGCTACACCTTC. It encodes CASSPRRGDYGYTF. V is TRBV27 and J is TRBJ1-2, with TRBD1 as a possible D gene (5 bases). The CDR3 length is 14 residues. V was shortened by 5 bases and J by 3 bases, with 13 bases between the two germline ends. Germline CDR1 MNHEY, CDR2 SMNVEV (reference sequence).